This entry is about one T cell receptor (beta chain). What it binds is not known. This record belongs to a study of cytomegalovirus exposure and HLA in healthy donors. This PCR relied on a set of 60 Vbeta primers and 13 Jbeta primers. Produced via immunoSEQ multiplex PCR; TCRdb's table is partial and in-frame only. Seen here are about 140,000 clones, around 63% observed once, and the top ten hold around 1.6%. CDR3 size: 15 residues. V gave up 4 bases and J gave up 0 bases; unmatched junction bases: 3. Germline assignment: CDR1 SGHTA and CDR2 FQGTGA. Points from the study as a whole: Within an earlier analysis, most TCR beta V segments proved productive either about 90% or about 30% of the time. Serostatus for CMV was the only available immune exposure information.

The chain carries TRBV7-3 and TRBJ2-1; TRBD2 aligns across 7 bases. Material: PBMCs. The TCR was taken from a human donor in good health. CDR3 protein: CASSSGGVSYNEQFF. DNA for the CDR3: TGTGCCAGCAGCTCTGGGGGGGTCTCCTACAATGAGCAGTTCTTC.